This TCR beta chain was recorded in a study of STAT5B mutations in CD4+ large granular lymphocyte leukemia. As for this clone: Antigen unknown.

The CDR3 extends over 18 amino acids. The trim removed 2 bases at V and 5 bases at J, leaving 8 bases unmatched. Germline CDR1 reads SGHRS; CDR2 reads YFSETQ. Control samples were healthy donors' buffy coats. The repertoire was sequenced with immunoSEQ multiplex PCR; TCRdb's copy has only in-frame clones and lacks some. The table has 30,000 to 40,000 clones, 75% to 85% seen once; the top ten hold less than 1.5%. Study-wide results and limits: Approximately 25% of private leukemic clonotypes occurred rarely in other patients' non-leukemic repertoires. 8/27 top patient clones versus 2/35 control clones were TRBV06-family.

The rearrangement uses TRBV5-1 and TRBJ2-1, with 15 bases lining up with TRBD2. The sequenced sample was CD4+ T cells from blood buffy coats. This sequence was found in a human donor in good health. CDR3 sequence: CASSLIPGLAGGDNEQFF. CDR3 in DNA: TGCGCCAGCAGCTTAATTCCGGGACTAGCGGGGGGAGACAATGAGCAGTTCTTC.